The 27 T cell receptor beta chains below all came from one sample that was sequenced in a study of T cells in Graves' hyperthyroidism and ophthalmopathy. RNA transcripts provided the source from which TCR beta CDR3 regions were amplified. A first-round RT-PCR of the TCR CDR3 used the HTBI primer set. TCRdb reprocessed the multiplex PCR reads with MiXCR, giving one entry per CDR3 protein. The sample shows a few hundred thousand distinct CDR3 sequences, approximately 44% of them seen only once. The material sequenced was peripheral blood or thyroid tissue (not recorded which). These receptors were obtained from a woman aged 18 to 35 with Graves' hyperthyroidism.

The rearrangement joins TRBV12-3 or TRBV12-4 to TRBJ1-1; D remains ambiguous. The CDR3 is made up of 14 amino acids. V was clipped by 2 bases and J by 1 base, with 8 bases between them. CDR3 residues: CASSLLVGNTEAFF. In DNA form, the CDR3 reads TGTGCCAGCAGTTTATTAGTGGGGAACACTGAAGCTTTCTTT.

This chain joins TRBV9 and TRBJ2-2, with D hard to call. Germline assignment: CDR1 SGDLS and CDR2 YYNGEE. The CDR3 is made up of 12 amino acids. V was pared by 4 bases and J by 8 bases, with 9 bases between. CDR3 nucleotide sequence: TGTGCCAGCAGCCCGGACGCGGGGGAGCTGTTTTTT. Translating it yields CASSPDAGELFF.

This sequence joins TRBV6-1 and TRBJ2-6; tentatively, D is TRBD1 (5 bases). Between the trimmed V and J ends, which lost 5 bases and 0 bases, there was a span of 20 bases. CDR1 and CDR2 (germline): MNHNS, SASEGT. The CDR3 spans 19 residues. DNA of the CDR3: TGTGCCAGCAGTCAACGGTCGGCAGGGCGAGCCTCTGGGGCCAACGTCCTGACTTTC. Protein product: CASSQRSAGRASGANVLTF.

This chain links TRBV29-1 with TRBJ2-5; 8 positions match TRBD2. V shed 7 bases and J 0 bases; nucleotides not matched to a gene: 13. CDR1 and CDR2 from the germline V gene are SQVTM and ANQGSEA. This CDR3 has 16 residues. The CDR3 loop reads CSAILAGHSYQETQYF. DNA for the CDR3: TGCAGCGCAATTTTAGCGGGACATTCGTACCAAGAGACCCAGTACTTC.

The chain links TRBV7-2 to TRBJ1-1, with D perhaps matching TRBD1 (5 bases). Trimming stripped 4 bases from V and 1 base from J, with 16 bases between. The germline V gene encodes CDR1 SGHTA and CDR2 FQGNSA. The CDR3 has 16 residues. The CDR3 reads CASSYLGPITNTEAFF. In nucleotides, the CDR3 is TGTGCCAGCAGCTACCTGGGACCGATTACGAACACTGAAGCTTTCTTT.

This chain links TRBV30 with TRBJ2-7; D unresolved. The CDR3 is made up of 15 amino acids. The germline V and J ends were trimmed by 2 bases and 3 bases, with 17 bases remaining between them. Germline CDR1 and CDR2: GTSNPN and SVGIG (reference sequence). The CDR3 is CAWSSRRAWDYEQYF. The DNA for the CDR3 is TGTGCCTGGAGTTCTCGCCGGGCCTGGGACTACGAGCAGTACTTC.

The rearrangement links TRBV5-1 to TRBJ1-5; D might be TRBD1 (5 bases). This CDR3 is 13 amino acids long. CDR1 SGHRS and CDR2 YFSETQ come from the germline V gene. The V end lost 6 bases, the J end lost 14 bases, and 21 bases lay between the germline ends. The CDR3 sequence: CASKIGTSNYEHF. CDR3 sequence (DNA): TGCGCCAGCAAAATCGGGACTAGCAATTACGAGCATTTT. Complete variable domain (other parts from reference TRBV5-1 and TRBJ1-5): KAGVTQTPRYLIKTRGQQVTLSCSPISGHRSVSWYQQTPGQGLQFLFEYFSETQRNKGNFPGRFSGRQFSNSRSEMNVSTLELGDSALYLCASKIGTSNYEHFGDGTRLSIL.

This clonotype has just a few counts. The chain couples TRBV19 to TRBJ2-5; maybe TRBD1 (6 bases). The germline V gene has CDR1 LNHDA and CDR2 SQIVND (reference sequence). This CDR3 spans 16 amino acids. Trimming removed 4 bases from V and 0 bases from J, with 15 bases in between. CDR3 protein: CASSRPGHSYQETQYF. Here the CDR3 DNA reads TGTGCCAGTAGTAGACCGGGACATTCGTACCAAGAGACCCAGTACTTC.

The CDR3 nucleotides are TGTGCCAGTAGTGCCTGGACTGCTGCAACTAATGAAAAACTGTTTTTT. Translated, it gives CASSAWTAATNEKLFF. The chain couples TRBV19 to TRBJ1-4; no clear D. V lost 5 bases and J lost 0, with 13 bases in between. Germline lookup yields CDR1 LNHDA and CDR2 SQIVND (reference sequence). This CDR3 comprises 16 residues. The whole variable domain, filled in from reference TRBV19 and TRBJ1-4, reads DGGITQSPKYLFRKEGQNVTLSCEQNLNHDAMYWYRQDPGQGLRLIYYSQIVNDFQKGDIAEGYSVSREKKESFPLTVTSAQKNPTAFYLCASSAWTAATNEKLFFGSGTQLSVL.

As regards this clonotype: The junction departs from germline at one end; a sequencing error may be responsible. The chain uses TRBV5-1 and TRBJ2-5; 11 bases align to TRBD1. CDR3 length: 15 amino acids. CDR1 and CDR2 from the germline V gene are SGHRS and YFSETQ. The CDR3 loop reads CASSLGQGAGETRYF. CDR3 in DNA: TGTGCCAGCAGCCTCGGACAGGGGGCGGGGGAGACCCGGTACTTC.

This chain connects TRBV27 to TRBJ2-7; 8 bases line up with TRBD1. There are 16 residues in the CDR3. V dropped 5 bases and J dropped 5; count of bases not matched to a gene: 14. Germline CDR1 and CDR2: MNHEY and SMNVEV (reference sequence). CDR3 nucleotide sequence: TGTGCCAGCAGTGGCCTCGGGACAGGTGGTTTCCACGAGCAGTACTTC. Translation: CASSGLGTGGFHEQYF.

J is TRBJ1-2 and V is TRBV25-1; possibly TRBD1 for D (5 bases). V lost 5 bases, J lost 8 bases, and 15 bases lay in between. The CDR3 consists of 13 residues. The V gene's germline CDR1 is MGHDK and CDR2 SYGVNS. The CDR3 region is CASSWPGGRGYTF. The DNA of the CDR3 is TGTGCCAGCAGTTGGCCGGGGGGAAGGGGCTACACCTTC.

This clonotype has at least ten counts. This chain joins TRBV29-1 and TRBJ2-7; a possible D gene is TRBD2 (6 bases). Germline V gives CDR1 SQVTM, CDR2 ANQGSEA. V lost 4 bases and J lost 4, with 11 bases in between. The CDR3 is made up of 12 amino acids. The CDR3 DNA is TGCAGCGTTGTTCGGGGGTTGTACGAGCAGTACTTC. Translated, it gives CSVVRGLYEQYF.

The J gene is TRBJ2-3, the V gene TRBV5-6; 9 bases are a match to TRBD2. The CDR3 has 16 amino acids. The V and J ends lost 2 bases and 5 bases, in that order; junction bases with no gene match: 9. The V gene's germline CDR1 is SGHDT and CDR2 YYEEEE. The CDR3 sequence is CASSLGLAGWGDTQYF. CDR3 nucleotide sequence: TGTGCCAGCAGCTTAGGCCTAGCGGGATGGGGAGATACGCAGTATTTT.

The chain joins TRBV7-3 to TRBJ2-1, with TRBD2 as a possible D gene (6 bases). Trimming took off 1 base at V and 8 bases at J, with 9 bases between the two ends. Germline CDR1 and CDR2: SGHTA and FQGTGA. This CDR3 has 13 amino acids. The CDR3 DNA is TGTGCCAGCAGCTTAATCGGGAGAGATGAGCAGTTCTTC. Its protein is CASSLIGRDEQFF.

J is TRBJ2-5 and V is TRBV29-1; tentatively, D is TRBD1 or TRBD2 (5 bases each). The CDR3 runs to 11 residues. Trimming removed 6 bases at V and 3 bases at J, with 8 bases between. Germline CDR1 SQVTM, CDR2 ANQGSEA. The CDR3 coding sequence is TGCAGCGTGAGGGGAGAAGAGACCCAGTACTTC. This translates into CSVRGEETQYF. Variable domain in full (rest from reference TRBV29-1 and TRBJ2-5): SAVISQKPSRDICQRGTSLTIQCQVDSQVTMMFWYRQQPGQSLTLIATANQGSEATYESGFVIDKFPISRPNLTFSTLTVSNMSPEDSSIYLCSVRGEETQYFGPGTRLLVL.

V is TRBV2 and J is TRBJ1-4; tentatively, D is TRBD1 (6 bases). Trimming removed 7 bases from V and 5 bases from J, with 17 bases in between. The CDR3 is made up of 15 amino acids. Germline V gene sequence: CDR1 SNHLY, CDR2 FYNNEI. The CDR3 reads CASMFGGGYNEKLFF. The CDR3 DNA is TGTGCCAGCATGTTTGGCGGGGGCTACAATGAAAAACTGTTTTTT.

This clonotype was detected many times. The V call is TRBV10-1, the J call TRBJ2-3, with 9 bases lining up with TRBD2. This CDR3 spans 14 amino acids. Trimming took 9 bases from V and 4 from J; bases not matched to a gene: 8. CDR1 and CDR2 (germline): WNHNN, SYGVQD (reference sequence). In DNA, the CDR3 is TGCGCCAGAATAGCGGGAGTAAGTGCAGATACGCAGTATTTT. It yields the protein CARIAGVSADTQYF.

This rearrangement joins TRBV29-1 to TRBJ2-7, with TRBD2 matching 7 bases. Germline-derived CDR1 and CDR2 are SQVTM and ANQGSEA. CDR3 size: 15 residues. Trimming removed 5 bases from V and 5 bases from J; junction bases left unmatched: 15. The CDR3 is CSVSGGGSISDEQYF. CDR3 DNA: TGCAGCGTTAGTGGTGGCGGGAGTATATCCGACGAGCAGTACTTC.

This clonotype occurred many times. This chain links TRBV10-3 with TRBJ2-7, with D uncertain. The CDR3 runs 17 residues. The V end was cut by 0 bases, the J end by 4 bases, with 19 bases between. CDR1 and CDR2 from the germline V gene are ENHRY and SYGVKD. CDR3 amino acids: CAISESVDTLQGYEQYF. The CDR3 coding sequence is TGTGCCATCAGTGAGTCAGTTGACACTTTACAAGGGTACGAGCAGTACTTC.

The chain is built from TRBV7-2 and TRBJ1-2; D possibly corresponds to TRBD1 (5 bases). Trimming removed 7 bases from V and 7 bases from J, with 13 bases in between. The CDR3 extends over 12 amino acids. Germline V CDR1 and CDR2: SGHTA, FQGNSA. In nucleotides, the CDR3 is TGTGCCAGCATCCTGTGGGGCTCTGGCTACACCTTC. Translated, it gives CASILWGSGYTF.

This clonotype showed up just a few times. The J gene is TRBJ1-1, the V gene TRBV2; 8 nucleotides agree with TRBD1. Germline V gene lookup returns CDR1 SNHLY and CDR2 FYNNEI. V gave up 4 bases and J gave up 7 bases; unmatched junction bases: 5. This CDR3 has 13 amino acids. The CDR3 DNA reads as TGTGCCAGCAGTGCAGGGGGCGTTAATGAAGCTTTCTTT. Translated, it gives CASSAGGVNEAFF.

Ten or more counts support this clonotype. The chain joins TRBV27 to TRBJ1-2, with a possible D match to TRBD1 (5 bases). V was trimmed by 4 bases and J by 2 bases, leaving 14 bases between them. CDR1 MNHEY and CDR2 SMNVEV come from the germline V gene (reference sequence). The CDR3 has 15 amino acids. CDR3 DNA sequence: TGTGCCAGCAGTTCGGGACCGGGGATGAACTATGGCTACACCTTC. Protein sequence: CASSSGPGMNYGYTF.

This clonotype was detected many times. The chain combines TRBV7-9 with TRBJ2-5; 7 nucleotides line up with TRBD1. The CDR3 runs to 14 residues. The ends lost 10 bases at V and 2 bases at J; junction bases unmatched: 10. CDR1 is SEHNR, CDR2 FQNEAQ, per germline (reference sequence). The CDR3 spells CATSRQGGQETQYF. The CDR3 DNA reads as TGTGCCACCTCACGACAGGGCGGGCAAGAGACCCAGTACTTC.

The gene calls are TRBV7-2 and TRBJ1-1; D perhaps matches TRBD1 (6 bases). The germline V gene has CDR1 SGHTA and CDR2 FQGNSA. The CDR3 covers 15 residues. V was shortened by 5 bases and J by 1 base, with 14 bases between the two germline ends. The DNA for the CDR3 is TGTGCCAGCAGCCCACTGACGGGACAGAACACTGAAGCTTTCTTT. Translated, it gives CASSPLTGQNTEAFF.

This clonotype was counted at least ten times. The chain links TRBV4-1 to TRBJ1-4, with D perhaps matching TRBD1 (5 bases). Trimming removed 1 base at V and 5 bases at J, with 8 bases between. The CDR3 runs 14 residues. From germline, CDR1 is MGHRA and CDR2 YSYEKL. The CDR3 DNA reads as TGCGCCAGCAGCCAAGCAGGGTCCAATGAAAAACTGTTTTTT. This gives the protein CASSQAGSNEKLFF.

This clonotype was detected only once. This chain uses TRBV10-3 with TRBJ1-1; tentative D call: TRBD1 (6 bases). CDR3 length: 13 residues. The germline gives CDR1 ENHRY, CDR2 SYGVKD. The V end lost 6 bases, the J end lost 5 bases, and 13 bases lay between the germline ends. CDR3 coding DNA: TGTGCCATCAGGAAGACAGGCGCTACTGAAGCTTTCTTT. Its translation is CAIRKTGATEAFF.